Below, 18 T cell receptor beta chains from the same sample are listed, as sequenced in a study of cytomegalovirus exposure and HLA in healthy donors. With 60 Vbeta and 13 Jbeta primers, the PCR was carried out. This table comes from immunoSEQ multiplex PCR, and its TCRdb copy is limited to in-frame clones, with some not included. Of about 140,000 clones in the sample, just over 70% were seen once. The sample consisted of PBMCs. The receptor set was obtained from a woman aged 25 to 39 in good health and CMV-seronegative.

The V call is TRBV5-6, the J call TRBJ2-3; a possible D gene is TRBD2 (6 bases). The germline V and J ends were trimmed by 4 bases and 1 base, with 16 bases remaining between them. The CDR3 has 16 amino acids. Germline V lookup: CDR1 SGHDT, CDR2 YYEEEE. For the CDR3, the DNA is TGTGCCAGCAGCCCTGGGGGGAACTATCGCACAGATACGCAGTATTTT. It is translated as CASSPGGNYRTDTQYF.

The chain employs TRBV5-6 and TRBJ1-2; D perhaps matches TRBD1 (6 bases). Germline loops: CDR1 SGHDT, CDR2 YYEEEE. The CDR3 spans 14 residues. Trimming removed 2 bases at V and 4 bases at J, with 12 bases between. CDR3 loop: CASSLGGEGYGYTF. The CDR3 DNA sequence: TGTGCCAGCAGCTTAGGGGGAGAAGGCTATGGCTACACCTTC.

The rearrangement joins TRBV2 to TRBJ2-2, with 8 bases that match TRBD1. Germline lookup yields CDR1 SNHLY and CDR2 FYNNEI. V was pared by 6 bases and J by 3 bases, with 3 bases of the junction left unmatched. The CDR3 totals 14 residues. CDR3 sequence: CASRDRDHTGELFF. DNA for the CDR3: TGTGCCAGCAGGGACAGGGACCACACCGGGGAGCTGTTTTTT. The whole variable domain, filled in from reference TRBV2 and TRBJ2-2, reads EPEVTQTPSHQVTQMGQEVILRCVPISNHLYFYWYRQILGQKVEFLVSFYNNEISEKSEIFDDQFSVERPDGSNFTLKIRSTKLEDSAMYFCASRDRDHTGELFFGEGSRLTVL.

This chain joins TRBV5-1 and TRBJ2-7, with D possibly matching TRBD1 (6 bases). The V end was cut by 3 bases, the J end by 1 base, with 11 bases between. The CDR3 spans 14 residues. Germline loops: CDR1 SGHRS, CDR2 YFSETQ. Here the CDR3 reads CASSSGVFSYEQYF. CDR3 DNA: TGCGCCAGCAGCTCAGGGGTATTTTCCTACGAGCAGTACTTC.

This chain connects TRBV10-1 to TRBJ1-2; TRBD1 aligns across 9 bases. The J segment lost 2 bases and the V segment lost 7 bases, leaving 8 bases of the junction unmatched. Germline values: CDR1 WNHNN, CDR2 SYGVQD (reference sequence). CDR3 length: 15 amino acids. The CDR3 DNA reads TGCGCCAGCACGGGACCGGGACAGGGAAACTATGGCTACACCTTC. Translating gives CASTGPGQGNYGYTF.

This sequence joins TRBV2 and TRBJ1-1; TRBD1 matches 8 bases. Germline values: CDR1 SNHLY, CDR2 FYNNEI. With 6 bases clipped from V and 0 bases from J, the junction kept 9 bases outside the gene matches. This CDR3 has 16 amino acids. This chain's CDR3 is CASSVDRESVNTEAFF. The CDR3, as DNA: TGTGCCAGCAGCGTGGACAGGGAGAGCGTGAACACTGAAGCTTTCTTT.

This clone occurred a few times. V and J are TRBV30 and TRBJ1-3; D remains unclear. Trimming removed 0 bases at V and 0 bases at J, with 6 bases between. The CDR3 extends over 14 amino acids. CDR1 and CDR2 from the germline V gene are GTSNPN and SVGIG (reference sequence). CDR3 sequence (DNA): TGTGCCTGGAGTGTGGGCAGCTCTGGAAACACCATATATTTT. Its protein is CAWSVGSSGNTIYF.

V gene TRBV9 combines with J gene TRBJ1-1; D might be TRBD1 (5 bases). The germline V gene has CDR1 SGDLS and CDR2 YYNGEE. The CDR3 extends over 14 amino acids. Trimming pared 0 bases from V and 1 base from J, leaving 7 bases between. CDR3 loop: CASSVGGRNTEAFF. CDR3 sequence (DNA): TGTGCCAGCAGCGTAGGGGGCCGGAACACTGAAGCTTTCTTT.

The chain links TRBV5-1 to TRBJ2-2; 8 bases map to TRBD2. Germline-derived CDR1 and CDR2 are SGHRS and YFSETQ. The V and J ends lost 4 bases and 5 bases, in that order; junction bases with no gene match: 7. This CDR3 region has 15 residues. This CDR3 reads CASSNSSGWTGELFF. The CDR3 region has the DNA TGCGCCAGCAGCAACTCTAGCGGGTGGACCGGGGAGCTGTTTTTT.

The chain has TRBV28 and TRBJ2-6, with 8 bases aligning to TRBD1. This CDR3 has 15 residues. V shed 2 bases and J 5 bases; nucleotides not matched to a gene: 2. CDR1 and CDR2 (germline): MDHEN, SYDVKM. DNA of the CDR3: TGTGCCAGCAGTTTAGGGACAGGCTGGGCCAACGTCCTGACTTTC. As protein: CASSLGTGWANVLTF.

The chain has TRBV6-1 and TRBJ2-2; 10 bases fit TRBD2. There are 15 residues in the CDR3. Germline CDR1 MNHNS, CDR2 SASEGT. Trimming at V came to 10 bases and at J to 5 bases, leaving 10 bases not matched to a gene. This CDR3 reads CATVLAGGKTGELFF. The CDR3, as DNA: TGTGCCACCGTGTTAGCGGGGGGTAAAACCGGGGAGCTGTTTTTT.

In this sample, this clone turned up a few times. The genes are TRBV16 and TRBJ1-4, with D possibly TRBD1 on 5 matching bases. Trimming removed 7 bases from V and 0 bases from J, with 9 bases in between. The CDR3 is made up of 14 amino acids. CDR1 KGHSY and CDR2 FQNENV come from the germline V gene. Written as DNA, the CDR3 is TGTGCCAGCAACACAGGAGCAACTAATGAAAAACTGTTTTTT. This codes for CASNTGATNEKLFF. The full variable domain, in which reference TRBV16 and TRBJ1-4 provide the parts outside the CDR3, is GEEVAQTPKHLVRGEGQKAKLYCAPIKGHSYVFWYQQVLKNEFKFLISFQNENVFDETGMPKERFSAKCLPNSPCSLEIQATKLEDSAVYFCASNTGATNEKLFFGSGTQLSVL.

This clone was observed a few times. CDR3 sequence reads: CASRRATDTQYF. The CDR3, as DNA: TGTGCCAGCAGGAGGGCCACAGATACGCAGTATTTT. V is TRBV6-6 and J is TRBJ2-3, with D perhaps matching TRBD2 (5 bases). There are 12 residues in the CDR3. From germline, CDR1 is MNHNY and CDR2 SVGAGI (reference sequence). V was shortened by 6 bases and J by 2 bases, with 6 bases between the two germline ends.

The rearrangement joins TRBV5-6 to TRBJ2-3; 8 bases map to TRBD2. Germline CDR1 is SGHDT and CDR2 is YYEEEE. V trimming: 4 bases; J trimming: 2 bases; junction bases outside the gene matches: 9. The CDR3 totals 16 residues. The CDR3 DNA reads TGTGCCAGCAGCACCATACTAGCGGAGTACACAGATACGCAGTATTTT. Amino acid sequence: CASSTILAEYTDTQYF.

V gene TRBV27 combines with J gene TRBJ1-3; D is ambiguous. CDR3 length equals 15 residues. The germline V gene encodes CDR1 MNHEY and CDR2 SMNVEV (reference sequence). V was trimmed by 5 bases and J by 2 bases, leaving 13 bases between them. The DNA for the CDR3 is TGTGCCAGCAGTCCGAGGGTTACAGCTGGAAACACCATATATTTT. As protein: CASSPRVTAGNTIYF.

The rearrangement links TRBV5-4 to TRBJ1-6, with 8 bases that match TRBD1. Germline V gives CDR1 SGHNT, CDR2 YYREEE (reference sequence). V lost 4 bases to trimming and J lost 6 bases; unmatched junction nucleotides: 6. The CDR3 spans 15 residues. The CDR3 loop reads CASSPSGQGNSPLHF. CDR3 bases: TGTGCCAGCAGCCCCTCAGGACAGGGTAATTCACCCCTCCACTTT.

The rearrangement uses TRBV18 and TRBJ2-2; D perhaps matches TRBD1 (5 bases). The CDR3 length is 15 residues. Between the trimmed V and J ends, which lost 3 bases and 4 bases, there was a span of 12 bases. Germline-derived CDR1 and CDR2 are KGHSH and LQKENI. CDR3 region: CASSPGPLTTGELFF. The CDR3 DNA reads TGTGCCAGCTCACCGGGGCCGCTCACCACCGGGGAGCTGTTTTTT.

The chain has TRBV7-8 and TRBJ2-7, with TRBD2 matching over 10 bases. The V gene end was trimmed by 7 bases and the J gene end by 4 bases; junction bases not matched to a gene: 7. This CDR3 region has 14 residues. Germline CDR1 reads SGHVS; CDR2 reads FQNEAQ. CDR3 protein: CASNPGTSDYEQYF. In DNA form, the CDR3 reads TGTGCCAGCAACCCCGGGACTAGCGATTACGAGCAGTACTTC.